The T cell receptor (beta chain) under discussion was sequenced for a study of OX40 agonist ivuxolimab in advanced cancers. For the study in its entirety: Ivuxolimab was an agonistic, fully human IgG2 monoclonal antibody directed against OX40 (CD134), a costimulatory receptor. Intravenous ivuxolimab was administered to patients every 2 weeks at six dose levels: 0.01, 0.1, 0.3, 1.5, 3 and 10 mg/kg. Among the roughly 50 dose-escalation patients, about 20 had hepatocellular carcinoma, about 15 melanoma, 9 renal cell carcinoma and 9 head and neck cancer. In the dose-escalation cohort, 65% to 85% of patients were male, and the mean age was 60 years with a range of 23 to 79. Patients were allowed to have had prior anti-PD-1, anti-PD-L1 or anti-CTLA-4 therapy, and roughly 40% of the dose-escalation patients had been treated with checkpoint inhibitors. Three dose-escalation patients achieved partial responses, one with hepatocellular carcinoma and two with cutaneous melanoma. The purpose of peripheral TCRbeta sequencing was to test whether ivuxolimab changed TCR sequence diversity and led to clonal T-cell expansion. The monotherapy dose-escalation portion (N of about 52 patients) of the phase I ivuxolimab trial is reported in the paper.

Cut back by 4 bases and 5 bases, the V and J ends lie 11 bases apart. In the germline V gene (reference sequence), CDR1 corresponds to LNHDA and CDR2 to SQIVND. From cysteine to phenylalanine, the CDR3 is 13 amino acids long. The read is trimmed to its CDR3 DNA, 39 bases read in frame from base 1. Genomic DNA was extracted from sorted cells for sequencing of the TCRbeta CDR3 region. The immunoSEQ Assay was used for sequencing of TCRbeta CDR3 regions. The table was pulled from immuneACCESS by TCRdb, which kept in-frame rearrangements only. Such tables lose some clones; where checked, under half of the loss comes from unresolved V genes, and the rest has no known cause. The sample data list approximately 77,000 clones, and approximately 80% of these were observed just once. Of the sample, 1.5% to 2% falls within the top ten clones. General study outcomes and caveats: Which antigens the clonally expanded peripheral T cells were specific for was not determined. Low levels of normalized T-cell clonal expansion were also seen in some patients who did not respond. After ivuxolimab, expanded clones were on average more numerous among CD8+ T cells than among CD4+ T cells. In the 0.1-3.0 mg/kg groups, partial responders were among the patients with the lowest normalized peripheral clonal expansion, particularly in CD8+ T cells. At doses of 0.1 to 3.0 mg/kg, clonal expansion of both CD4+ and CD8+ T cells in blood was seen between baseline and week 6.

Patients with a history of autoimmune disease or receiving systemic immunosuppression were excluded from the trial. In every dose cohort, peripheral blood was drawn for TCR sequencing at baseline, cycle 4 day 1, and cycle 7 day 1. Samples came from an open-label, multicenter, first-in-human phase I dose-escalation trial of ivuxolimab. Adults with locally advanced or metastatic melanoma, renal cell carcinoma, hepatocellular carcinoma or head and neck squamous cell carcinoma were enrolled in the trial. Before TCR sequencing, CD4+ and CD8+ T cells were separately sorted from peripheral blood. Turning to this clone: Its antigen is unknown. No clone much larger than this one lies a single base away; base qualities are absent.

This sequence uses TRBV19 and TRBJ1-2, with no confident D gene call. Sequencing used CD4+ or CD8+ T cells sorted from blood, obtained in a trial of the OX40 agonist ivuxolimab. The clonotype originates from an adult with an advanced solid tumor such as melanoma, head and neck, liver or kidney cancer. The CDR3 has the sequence CASSTVTLYGYTF. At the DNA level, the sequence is TGTGCCAGTAGTACAGTCACCCTTTATGGCTACACCTTC.